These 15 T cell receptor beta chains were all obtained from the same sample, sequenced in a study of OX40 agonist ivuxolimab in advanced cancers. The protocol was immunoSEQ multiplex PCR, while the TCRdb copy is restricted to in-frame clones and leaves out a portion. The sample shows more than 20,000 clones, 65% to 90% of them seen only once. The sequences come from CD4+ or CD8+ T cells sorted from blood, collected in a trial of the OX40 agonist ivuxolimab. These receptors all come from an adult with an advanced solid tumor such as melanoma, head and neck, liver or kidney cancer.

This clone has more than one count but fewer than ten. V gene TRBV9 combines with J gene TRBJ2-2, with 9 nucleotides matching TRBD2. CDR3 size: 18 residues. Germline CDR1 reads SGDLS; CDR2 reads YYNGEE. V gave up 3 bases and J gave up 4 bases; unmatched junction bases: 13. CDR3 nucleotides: TGTGCCAGCAGCGCCTCCCCCGGGACTAGCAGTCGCACCGGGGAGCTGTTTTTT. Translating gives CASSASPGTSSRTGELFF.

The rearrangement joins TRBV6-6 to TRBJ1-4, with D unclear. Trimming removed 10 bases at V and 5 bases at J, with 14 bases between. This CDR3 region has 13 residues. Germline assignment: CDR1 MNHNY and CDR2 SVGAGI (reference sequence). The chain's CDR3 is CATSDGSNEKLFF. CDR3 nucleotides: TGTGCCACTTCGGACGGGTCGAATGAAAAACTGTTTTTT.

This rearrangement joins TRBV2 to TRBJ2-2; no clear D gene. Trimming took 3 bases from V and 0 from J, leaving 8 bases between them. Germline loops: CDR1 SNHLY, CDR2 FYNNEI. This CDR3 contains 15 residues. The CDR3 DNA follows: TGTGCCAGCAGTGATAAGCCAGCGAACACCGGGGAGCTGTTTTTT. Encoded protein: CASSDKPANTGELFF.

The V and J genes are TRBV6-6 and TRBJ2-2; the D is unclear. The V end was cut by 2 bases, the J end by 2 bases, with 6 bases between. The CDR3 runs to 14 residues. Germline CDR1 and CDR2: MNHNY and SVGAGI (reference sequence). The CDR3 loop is CASSYPTNTGELFF. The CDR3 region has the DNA TGTGCCAGCAGTTACCCGACTAACACCGGGGAGCTGTTTTTT.

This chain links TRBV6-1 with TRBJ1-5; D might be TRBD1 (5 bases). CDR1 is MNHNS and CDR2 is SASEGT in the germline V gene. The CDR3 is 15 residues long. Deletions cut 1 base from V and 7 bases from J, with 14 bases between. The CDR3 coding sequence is TGTGCCAGCAGTGAAGTTGGGGGGTCGGGGCAGCCCCAGCATTTT. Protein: CASSEVGGSGQPQHF.

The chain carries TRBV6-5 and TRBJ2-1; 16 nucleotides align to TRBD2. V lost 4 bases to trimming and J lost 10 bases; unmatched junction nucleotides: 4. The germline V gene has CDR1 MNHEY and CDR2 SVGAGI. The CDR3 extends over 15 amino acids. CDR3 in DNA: TGTGCCAGCAGTTTGGGACTAGCGGGAGGGCGGGAGCAGTTCTTC. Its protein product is CASSLGLAGGREQFF.

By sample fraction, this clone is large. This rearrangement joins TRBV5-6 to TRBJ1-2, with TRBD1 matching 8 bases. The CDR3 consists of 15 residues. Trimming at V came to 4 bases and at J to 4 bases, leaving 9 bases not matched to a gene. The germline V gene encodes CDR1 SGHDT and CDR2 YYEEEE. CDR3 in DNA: TGTGCCAGCAGCGTCGACAGGGGACGTGGCTATGGCTACACCTTC. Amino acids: CASSVDRGRGYGYTF.

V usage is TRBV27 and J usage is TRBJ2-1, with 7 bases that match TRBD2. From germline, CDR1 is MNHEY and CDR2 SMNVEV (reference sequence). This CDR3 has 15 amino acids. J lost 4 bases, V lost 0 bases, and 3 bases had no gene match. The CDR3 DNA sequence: TGTGCCAGCAGTTTATCGGGAGGGCCTTACAATGAGCAGTTCTTC. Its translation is CASSLSGGPYNEQFF.

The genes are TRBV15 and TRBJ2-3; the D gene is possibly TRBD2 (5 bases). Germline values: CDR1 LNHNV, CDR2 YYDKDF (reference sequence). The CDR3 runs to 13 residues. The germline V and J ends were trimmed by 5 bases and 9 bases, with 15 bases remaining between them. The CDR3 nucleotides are TGTGCCACCAGCCTGGTGCGGGCAACAACGCAGTATTTT. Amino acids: CATSLVRATTQYF.

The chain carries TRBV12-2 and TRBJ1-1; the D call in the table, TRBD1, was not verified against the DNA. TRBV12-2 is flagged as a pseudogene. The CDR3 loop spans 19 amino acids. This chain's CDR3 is CASRLGMDRVFCRRTEAFF. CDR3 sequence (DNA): TGTGCAAGTCGCTTAGGGATGGACAGGGTGTTTTGTCGTAGGACTGAAGCTTTCTTT.

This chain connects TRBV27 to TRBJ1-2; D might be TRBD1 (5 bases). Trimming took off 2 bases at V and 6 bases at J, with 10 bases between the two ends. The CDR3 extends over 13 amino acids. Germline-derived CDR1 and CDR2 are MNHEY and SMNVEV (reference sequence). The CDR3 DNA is TGTGCCAGCAGTTTAGGTCAGGGAGATGGCTACACCTTC. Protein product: CASSLGQGDGYTF.

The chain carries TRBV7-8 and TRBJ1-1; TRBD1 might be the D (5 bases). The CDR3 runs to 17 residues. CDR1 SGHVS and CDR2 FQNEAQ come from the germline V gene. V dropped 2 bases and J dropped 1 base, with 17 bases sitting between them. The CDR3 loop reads CASSLNGQGEENTEAFF. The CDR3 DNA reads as TGTGCCAGCAGCTTAAATGGGCAGGGCGAAGAGAACACTGAAGCTTTCTTT.

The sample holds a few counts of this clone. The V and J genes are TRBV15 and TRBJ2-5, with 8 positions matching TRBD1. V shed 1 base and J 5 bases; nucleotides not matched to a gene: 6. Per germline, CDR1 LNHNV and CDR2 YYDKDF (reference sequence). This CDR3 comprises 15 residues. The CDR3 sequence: CATSRGGGQAETQYF. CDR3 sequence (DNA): TGTGCCACCAGCAGAGGTGGGGGACAGGCGGAGACCCAGTACTTC.

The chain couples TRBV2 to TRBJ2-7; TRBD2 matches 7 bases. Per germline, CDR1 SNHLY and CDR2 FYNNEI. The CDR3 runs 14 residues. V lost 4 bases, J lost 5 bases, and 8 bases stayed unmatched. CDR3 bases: TGTGCCAGCAGTGTGACTAGCTCCCCCGACGAGCAGTACTTC. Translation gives CASSVTSSPDEQYF.

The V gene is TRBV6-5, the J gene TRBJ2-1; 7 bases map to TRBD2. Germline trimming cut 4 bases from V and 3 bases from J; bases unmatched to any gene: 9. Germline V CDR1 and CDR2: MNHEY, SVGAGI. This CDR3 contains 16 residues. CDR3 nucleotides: TGTGCCAGCAGTTTCCTGGCCGCGGGAGTCTACAATGAGCAGTTCTTC. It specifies CASSFLAAGVYNEQFF.